A single sample is the source of the 7 T cell receptor beta chains below, sequenced in a study of radiotherapy plus CTLA-4 blockade in lung cancer. Here immunoSEQ multiplex PCR was the method, and the copy in TCRdb shows in-frame clones only, minus some. The sample includes 90,000 or so clones, 75% to 90% of them seen just once. The material sequenced was peripheral blood, taken from a patient treated with radiotherapy plus ipilimumab. The source of these receptors is a human donor with non-small cell lung cancer who had a partial response to radiotherapy plus ipilimumab.

The J gene is TRBJ2-1, the V gene TRBV28; 7 bases line up with TRBD2. CDR1 is MDHEN, CDR2 SYDVKM, per germline. The CDR3 sequence is 12 residues long. The junction had 6 bases not matched to a gene; V was cut back by 1 base and J by 15 bases. CDR3 region: CASSLSGGLGFF. Written as DNA, the CDR3 is TGTGCCAGCAGTTTATCGGGGGGATTAGGGTTCTTC.

In nucleotides, the CDR3 is TGTGCCAGTAAACACGGGGAGCCTAACTATGGCTACACCTTC. Translation: CASKHGEPNYGYTF. V and J are TRBV19 and TRBJ1-2; D gene ambiguous. The V gene lost 7 bases and the J gene lost 0 bases, with 12 bases spanning the gap. The CDR3 contains 14 residues. Looked up from germline, CDR1 is LNHDA and CDR2 is SQIVND (reference sequence).

This chain uses TRBV5-1 with TRBJ1-5; D is possibly TRBD1 (5 bases). V was cut by 4 bases and J by 4 bases, with 12 bases left in between. Germline V lookup: CDR1 SGHRS, CDR2 YFSETQ. This CDR3 contains 14 residues. The CDR3 is CASSPDGGNQPQHF. The CDR3 coding sequence is TGCGCCAGCAGCCCGGACGGGGGAAATCAGCCCCAGCATTTT.

The rearrangement links TRBV28 to TRBJ2-3; perhaps TRBD1 as D (6 bases). This CDR3 is 13 amino acids long. Germline loops: CDR1 MDHEN, CDR2 SYDVKM. V lost 5 bases to trimming and J lost 6 bases, with 12 bases between them. The CDR3 spells CASSDHTGDTQYF. The CDR3 nucleotides read TGTGCCAGCAGTGATCATACAGGGGATACGCAGTATTTT.

Details on this clone: One end of the junction fails to match germline, which may point to a read error. The chain has TRBV7-7 and TRBJ1-5; 9 bases are shared with TRBD1. Germline lookup yields CDR1 SSHAT and CDR2 FNYEAQ (reference sequence). This CDR3 contains 14 residues. Here the CDR3 reads CASSLGTGPQPQHF. Written as DNA, the CDR3 is TGTGCTAGCAGCTTAGGGACAGGGCCTCAGCCCCAGCATTTT.

V gene TRBV29-1 combines with J gene TRBJ2-5, with TRBD2 matching 9 bases. The trim removed 0 bases at V and 0 bases at J, leaving 5 bases unmatched. Germline CDR1 and CDR2: SQVTM and ANQGSEA. The CDR3 covers 16 residues. In DNA, the CDR3 is TGCAGCGTTGAAGATCTCGCGGGAGGGTACCAAGAGACCCAGTACTTC. Protein: CSVEDLAGGYQETQYF.

The chain recombines TRBV28 with TRBJ2-1; D may be TRBD1 (5 bases). The ends were cut back, 2 bases at V and 5 bases at J, with 19 bases in the middle. Germline CDR1 reads MDHEN; CDR2 reads SYDVKM. The CDR3 spans 17 residues. CDR3 bases: TGTGCCAGCAGTTTAAGGCGCAGGGCTGGATCGGACAATGAGCAGTTCTTC. Its translation is CASSLRRRAGSDNEQFF. Combining the CDR3 with reference TRBV28 and TRBJ2-1 gives the whole variable domain DVKVTQSSRYLVKRTGEKVFLECVQDMDHENMFWYRQDPGLGLRLIYFSYDVKMKEKGDIPEGYSVSREKKERFSLILESASTNQTSMYLCASSLRRRAGSDNEQFFGPGTRLTVL.